Listed below are T cell receptor beta chains from one sample, sequenced in a study of beta chain features in type 1 diabetes. Here immunoSEQ multiplex PCR was the method, and the copy in TCRdb shows in-frame clones only, minus some. The sample carries around 310,000 clones, approximately 11% recorded once. The sequencing input was naive CD4+ T cells from blood. Receptor source: a woman in her twenties or thirties in good health. Both conserved end residues are part of each CDR3. A D gene is named only where the DNA matches it firmly. The listing skips clone size in some rows; elsewhere it reads once, few, many or a size class.

D	size	V	J	DNA	CDR3
TRBD2	NA	TRBV7-2	TRBJ2-7	TGTGCCAGCAGCCCCTCCGGGACTAGCAGGGCTCACGAGCAGTACTTC	CASSPSGTSRAHEQYF
TRBD1	NA	TRBV7-9	TRBJ1-1	TGTGCCAGCAGCTACAGGGGTGAAGCTTTCTTT	CASSYRGEAFF
TRBD1	NA	TRBV27	TRBJ1-2	TGTGCCAGCAGCCGGGACAGAGCTAACTATGGCTACACCTTC	CASSRDRANYGYTF
NA	few	TRBV18	TRBJ2-7	TGTGCCAGCTCACCACAGGGGGGGACCTACGAGCAGTACTTC	CASSPQGGTYEQYF
NA	NA	TRBV30	TRBJ2-2	TGTGCCGGTGACACAGGGTCCACCGGGGAGCTGTTTTTT	CAGDTGSTGELFF
NA	NA	TRBV19	TRBJ2-3	TGTGCCAGTAGTAGGACTCGGCGGCCAGATACGCAGTATTTT	CASSRTRRPDTQYF
TRBD2	NA	TRBV6-1	TRBJ2-7	TGTGCCAGCAGTGAAGCGAGAGTAGCGGGAGTAGGAGGCGAGCAGTACTTC	CASSEARVAGVGGEQYF
TRBD2	NA	TRBV11-1	TRBJ2-5	TGTGCCAGCAGCCTACCCTCGCGGGGGGCAGAAGAGACCCAGTACTTC	CASSLPSRGAEETQYF
TRBD2	NA	TRBV27	TRBJ2-1	TGTGCCAGCAGTTTAGGCGGGGGGGAGCAGTTCTTC	CASSLGGGEQFF
NA	few	TRBV7-6	TRBJ2-1	TGTGCCAGCAGTCTTCTTGAACTAGTAGGCAATGAGCAGTTCTTC	CASSLLELVGNEQFF
NA	few	TRBV5-1	TRBJ2-2	TGCGCCAGCAGTTTAGAAAGGGGTCCCGGGGAGCTGTTTTTT	CASSLERGPGELFF
NA	many	TRBV4-3	TRBJ2-6	TGCGCCAGCAGCCAAGAAGCACGGGGGTCCGGGGCCAACGTCCTGACTTTC	CASSQEARGSGANVLTF
NA	few	TRBV5-1	TRBJ2-1	TGCGCCAGCAGCTTAGGGGGTATCACCTACAATGAGCAGTTCTTC	CASSLGGITYNEQFF
TRBD2	NA	TRBV9	TRBJ2-5	TGTGCCAGCAGCGTAGGTATAGCGGGAGGCCAAGAGACCCAGTACTTC	CASSVGIAGGQETQYF
TRBD1	NA	TRBV7-2	TRBJ1-1	TGTGCCAGCAGCTCCCGGACAGGACTGAACACTGAAGCTTTCTTT	CASSSRTGLNTEAFF
NA	few	TRBV10-3	TRBJ1-4	TGTGCCATCAGTGAGGACCGGGGTGAAAAACTGTTTTTT	CAISEDRGEKLFF
TRBD1	few	TRBV6-6	TRBJ1-1	TGTGCCAGCAGTTACTCCACAGGGGGCAGGACTGAAGCTTTCTTT	CASSYSTGGRTEAFF
NA	once	TRBV7-2	TRBJ2-7	TGTGCCAGCAGCCGGGACTGGGACGAGCAGTACTTC	CASSRDWDEQYF
TRBD1	NA	TRBV28	TRBJ1-2	TGTGCCAGCAGCCAAGCCGGGACAGGGGGCAACTATGGCTACACCTTC	CASSQAGTGGNYGYTF
NA	NA	TRBV5-4	TRBJ1-2	TGTGCCAGCAGCTTCGCAGGGGACTATGGCTACACCTTC	CASSFAGDYGYTF
TRBD2	few	TRBV18	TRBJ2-5	TGTGCCAGCTCACCCGGGACTAGCGGTCAAGAGACCCAGTACTTC	CASSPGTSGQETQYF
TRBD2	NA	TRBV4-2	TRBJ2-2	TGTGCCAGCAGCCAAGATTTTTTCCGGACTAGCGGGAGGGAAGCCGGGGAGCTGTTTTTT	CASSQDFFRTSGREAGELFF
TRBD1	NA	TRBV2	TRBJ2-1	TGTGCCAGCAGTGGAGGACAGGGGGCGCACGAGCAGTTCTTC	CASSGGQGAHEQFF
TRBD1	few	TRBV29-1	TRBJ1-1	TGCAGCGCATCCGGGACAGGGGGCGCGGACACTGAAGCTTTCTTT	CSASGTGGADTEAFF